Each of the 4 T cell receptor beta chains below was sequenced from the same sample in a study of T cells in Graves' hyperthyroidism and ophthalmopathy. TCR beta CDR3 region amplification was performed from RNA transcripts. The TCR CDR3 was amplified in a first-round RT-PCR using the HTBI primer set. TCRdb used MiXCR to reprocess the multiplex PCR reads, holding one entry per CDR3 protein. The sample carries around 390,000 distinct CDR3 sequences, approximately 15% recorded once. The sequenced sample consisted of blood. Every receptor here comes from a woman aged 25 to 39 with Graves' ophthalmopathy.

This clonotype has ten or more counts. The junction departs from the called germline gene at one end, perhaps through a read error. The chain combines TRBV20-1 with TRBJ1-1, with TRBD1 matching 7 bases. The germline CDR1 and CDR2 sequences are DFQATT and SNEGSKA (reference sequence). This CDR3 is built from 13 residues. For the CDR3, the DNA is TGCAGTGCTTACACAGGGGCAAACACTAAAGCTTTCTTT. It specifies CSAYTGANTKAFF.

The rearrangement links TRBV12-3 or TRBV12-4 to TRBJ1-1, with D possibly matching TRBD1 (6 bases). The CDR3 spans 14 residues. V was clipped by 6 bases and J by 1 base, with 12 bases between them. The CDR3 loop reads CASRRTESNTEAFF. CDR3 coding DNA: TGTGCCAGCAGGCGGACAGAATCGAACACTGAAGCTTTCTTT.

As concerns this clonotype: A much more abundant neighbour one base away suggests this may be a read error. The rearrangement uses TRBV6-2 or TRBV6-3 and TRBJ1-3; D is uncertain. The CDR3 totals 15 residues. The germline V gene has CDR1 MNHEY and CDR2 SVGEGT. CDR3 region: CASRYSQPSGNTIYF. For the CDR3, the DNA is TGTGCCAGCAGGTACTCGCAACCCTCTGGAAACACCATATATTTT.

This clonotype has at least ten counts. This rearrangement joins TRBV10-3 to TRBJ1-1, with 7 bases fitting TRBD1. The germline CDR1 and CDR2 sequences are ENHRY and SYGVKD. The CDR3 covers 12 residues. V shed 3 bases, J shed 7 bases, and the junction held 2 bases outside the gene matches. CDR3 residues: CAISDGTDEAFF. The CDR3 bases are TGTGCCATCAGTGATGGGACAGATGAAGCTTTCTTT.